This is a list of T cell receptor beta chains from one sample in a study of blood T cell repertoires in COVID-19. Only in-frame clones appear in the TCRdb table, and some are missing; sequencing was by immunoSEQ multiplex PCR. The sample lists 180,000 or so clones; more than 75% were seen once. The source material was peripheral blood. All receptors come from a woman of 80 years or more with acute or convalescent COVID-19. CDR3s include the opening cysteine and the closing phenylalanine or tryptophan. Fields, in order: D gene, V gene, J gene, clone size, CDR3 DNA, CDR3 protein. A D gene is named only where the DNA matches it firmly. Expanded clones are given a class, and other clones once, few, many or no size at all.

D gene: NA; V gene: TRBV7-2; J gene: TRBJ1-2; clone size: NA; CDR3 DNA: TGTGCCAGCAGCTTTAGGTCCGGGGACTATGGCTACACCTTC; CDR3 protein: CASSFRSGDYGYTF
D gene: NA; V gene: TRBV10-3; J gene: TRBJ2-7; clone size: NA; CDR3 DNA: TGTGCCATCTCGACTCCGCCCTACGAGCAGTACTTC; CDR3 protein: CAISTPPYEQYF
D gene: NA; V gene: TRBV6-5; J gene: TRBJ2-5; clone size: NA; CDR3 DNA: TGTGCCAGCAGTTCCCCGTGGGAGAGGTCCATAGAGACCCAGTACTTC; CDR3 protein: CASSSPWERSIETQYF
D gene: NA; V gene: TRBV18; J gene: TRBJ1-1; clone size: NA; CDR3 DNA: TGTGCCAGCTCACCACCATCCCAGGACACTGAAGCTTTCTTT; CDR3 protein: CASSPPSQDTEAFF
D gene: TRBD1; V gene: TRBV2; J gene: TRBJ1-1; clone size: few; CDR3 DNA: TGTGCCAGCAGAGCGGACAGGGTCACTGAAGCTTTCTTT; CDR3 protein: CASRADRVTEAFF
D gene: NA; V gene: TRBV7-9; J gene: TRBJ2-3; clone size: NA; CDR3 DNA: TGTGCCAGCAGCTTCCTTGGAGTGGGCACAGATACGCAGTATTTT; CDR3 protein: CASSFLGVGTDTQYF
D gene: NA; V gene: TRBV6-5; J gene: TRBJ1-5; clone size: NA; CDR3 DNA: TGTGCCAGCAGTCCCCCGGGTCAGCCCCAGCATTTT; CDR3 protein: CASSPPGQPQHF
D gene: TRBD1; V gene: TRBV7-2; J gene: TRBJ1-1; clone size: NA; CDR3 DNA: TGTGCCAGCAGCTTACAGGGGGCGGGGGACACTGAAGCTTTCTTT; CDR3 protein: CASSLQGAGDTEAFF
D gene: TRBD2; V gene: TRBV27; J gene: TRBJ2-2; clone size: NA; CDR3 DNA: TGTGCCAGCAGTCCGCTAGCGGGAGGACCAAGCGGGGAGCTGTTTTTT; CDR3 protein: CASSPLAGGPSGELFF
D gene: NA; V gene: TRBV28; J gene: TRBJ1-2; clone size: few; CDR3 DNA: TGTGCCAGCAGTACCTCCGACAGGTTCGGCTACACCTTC; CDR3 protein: CASSTSDRFGYTF
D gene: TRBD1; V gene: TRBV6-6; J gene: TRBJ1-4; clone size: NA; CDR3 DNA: TGTGCCAGCAGTCGGGACAGGTCCCATGAAAAACTGTTTTTT; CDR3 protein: CASSRDRSHEKLFF
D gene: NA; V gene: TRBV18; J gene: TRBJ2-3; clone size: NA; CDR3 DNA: TGTGCCAGCTCACCGGGCGAGACAGGCCTCGGCCCCACGCAGTATTTT; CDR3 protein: CASSPGETGLGPTQYF
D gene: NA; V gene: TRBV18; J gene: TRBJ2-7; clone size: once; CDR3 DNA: TGTGCCAGCTCACCCTCGGGTACTTCTAGCTCCTACGAGCAGTACTTC; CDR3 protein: CASSPSGTSSSYEQYF
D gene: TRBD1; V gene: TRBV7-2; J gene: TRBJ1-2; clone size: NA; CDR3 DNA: TGTGCCAGCAGCCTGGGACAGGGGAACTATGGCTACACCTTC; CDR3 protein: CASSLGQGNYGYTF
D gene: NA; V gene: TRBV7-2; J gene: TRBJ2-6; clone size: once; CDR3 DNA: TGTGCCAGCAGACTGGGGGGCTCTGGGGCCAACGTCCTGACTTTC; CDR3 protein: CASRLGGSGANVLTF
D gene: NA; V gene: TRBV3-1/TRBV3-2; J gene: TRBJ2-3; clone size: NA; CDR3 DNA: TGTGCCAGCAGCCAGTGGCGGGATGGAGATACGCAGTATTTT; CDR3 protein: CASSQWRDGDTQYF
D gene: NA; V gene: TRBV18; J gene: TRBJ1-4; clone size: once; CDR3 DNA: TGTGCCAGCTCACCAGTGCTTCAGGGGACTAATGAAAAACTGTTTTTT; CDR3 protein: CASSPVLQGTNEKLFF
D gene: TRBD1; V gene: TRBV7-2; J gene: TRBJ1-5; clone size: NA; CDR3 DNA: TGTGCCAGCAGCTTAGTAGGGACAGGGGACAGCAATCAGCCCCAGCATTTT; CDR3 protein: CASSLVGTGDSNQPQHF
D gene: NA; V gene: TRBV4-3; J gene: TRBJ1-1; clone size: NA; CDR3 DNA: TGCGCCAGCAGCCAAGAGAGGGCCGATGGGGCTTTCTTT; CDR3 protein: CASSQERADGAFF
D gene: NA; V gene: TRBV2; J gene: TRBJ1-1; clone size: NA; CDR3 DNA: TGTGCCAGCAGCAGGGAAAGGAGTTCCACTGAAGCTTTCTTT; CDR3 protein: CASSRERSSTEAFF
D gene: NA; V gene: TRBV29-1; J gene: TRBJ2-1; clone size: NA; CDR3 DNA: TGCAGCGCTGGGCGCTCTGGTGAGCAGTTCTTC; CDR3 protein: CSAGRSGEQFF
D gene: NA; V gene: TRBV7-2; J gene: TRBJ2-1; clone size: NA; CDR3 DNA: TGTGCCAGCAGTCTTACAGGGCCCAATATCAATGAGCAGTTCTTC; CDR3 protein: CASSLTGPNINEQFF
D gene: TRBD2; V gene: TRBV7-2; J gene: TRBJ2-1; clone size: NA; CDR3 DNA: TGTGCCAGCAGCTCGCCCGCGACTAGCGGGAGTCCGAATGAGCAGTTCTTC; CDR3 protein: CASSSPATSGSPNEQFF
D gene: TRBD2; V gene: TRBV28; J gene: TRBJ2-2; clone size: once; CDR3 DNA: TGTGCCAGCAGATCGGGGCAGGGAGGGACCGGGGAGCTGTTTTTT; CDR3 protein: CASRSGQGGTGELFF
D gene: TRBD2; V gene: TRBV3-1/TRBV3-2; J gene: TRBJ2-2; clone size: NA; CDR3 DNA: TGTGCCAGCAGTTTGGCGGGAGCGCCGAACACCGGGGAGCTGTTTTTT; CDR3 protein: CASSLAGAPNTGELFF
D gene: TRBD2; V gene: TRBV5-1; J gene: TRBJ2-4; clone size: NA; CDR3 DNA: TGCGCCACCCGGACAGGACTAGCGGGAGACTACATTCAGTACTTC; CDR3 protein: CATRTGLAGDYIQYF
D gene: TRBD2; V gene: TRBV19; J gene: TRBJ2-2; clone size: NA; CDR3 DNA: TGTGCCAGTAGTTCCTGGACTAGCGGTCGAACCGGGGAGCTGTTTTTT; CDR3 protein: CASSSWTSGRTGELFF
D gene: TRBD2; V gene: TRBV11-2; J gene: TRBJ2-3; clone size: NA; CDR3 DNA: TGTGCCAGCAGCTTAGATCTTCTAGCGGGACTAAGCACAGATACGCAGTATTTT; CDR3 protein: CASSLDLLAGLSTDTQYF
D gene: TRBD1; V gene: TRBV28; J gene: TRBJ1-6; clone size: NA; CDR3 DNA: TGTGCCAGCAGGGGACAGGGGGCCTATAATTCACCCCTCCACTTT; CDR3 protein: CASRGQGAYNSPLHF
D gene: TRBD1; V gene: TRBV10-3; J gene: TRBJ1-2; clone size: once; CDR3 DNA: TGTGCCATCAGTGAGTCGGGTTCCGGGACAGGGGGTTATGGCTACACCTTC; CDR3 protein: CAISESGSGTGGYGYTF
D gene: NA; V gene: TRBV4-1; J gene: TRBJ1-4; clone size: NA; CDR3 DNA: TGCGCCAGCAGCCAATTCGGAGAGATAATAAATGAAAAACTGTTTTTT; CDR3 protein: CASSQFGEIINEKLFF
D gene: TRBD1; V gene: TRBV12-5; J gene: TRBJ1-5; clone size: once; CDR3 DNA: TGTGCTAGTGGTTCATCAGACAGGGGGAGAAATCAGCCCCAGCATTTT; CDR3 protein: CASGSSDRGRNQPQHF
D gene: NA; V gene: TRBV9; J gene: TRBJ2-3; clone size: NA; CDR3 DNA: TGTGCCAGCAGCCCCCATAGCGAATACACAGATACGCAGTATTTT; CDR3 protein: CASSPHSEYTDTQYF
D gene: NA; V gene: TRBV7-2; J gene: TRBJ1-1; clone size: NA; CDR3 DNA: TGTGCCAGCAGCTTAGTGGCCCAGGGCGCTGAAGCTTTCTTT; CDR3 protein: CASSLVAQGAEAFF
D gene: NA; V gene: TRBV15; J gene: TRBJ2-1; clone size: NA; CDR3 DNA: TGTGCCACCAGAATCACGGGAGAGGTCAATGAGCAGTTCTTC; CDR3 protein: CATRITGEVNEQFF
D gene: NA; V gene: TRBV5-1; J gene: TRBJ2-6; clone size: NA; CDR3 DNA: TGCGCCAGCAGCTTGGCCGGCTCTGGGGCCAACGTCCTGACTTTC; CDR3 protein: CASSLAGSGANVLTF
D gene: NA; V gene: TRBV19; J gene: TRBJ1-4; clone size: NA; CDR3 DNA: TGTGCCAGTAGTATGAACCTGGACACACCTACGGCCTTTTTT; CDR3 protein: CASSMNLDTPTAFF
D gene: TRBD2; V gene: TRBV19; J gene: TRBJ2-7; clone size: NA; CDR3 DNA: TGTGCCAGCAAGGCAGCTAGCGGGAGCTACGAGCAGTACTTC; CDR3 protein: CASKAASGSYEQYF
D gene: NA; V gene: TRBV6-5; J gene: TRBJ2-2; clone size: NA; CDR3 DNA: TGTGCCGGGGGGACGGGCAACACCGGGGAGCTGTTTTTT; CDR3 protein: CAGGTGNTGELFF
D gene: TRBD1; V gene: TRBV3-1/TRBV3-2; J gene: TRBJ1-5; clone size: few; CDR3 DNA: TGTGCCAGCAGCCAAGCTGCGACAGGGGTTCAGCCCCAGCATTTT; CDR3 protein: CASSQAATGVQPQHF
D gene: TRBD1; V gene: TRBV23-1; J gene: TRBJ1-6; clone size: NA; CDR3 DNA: TGCGCCAGCAGTCGCAGGGGGATGAGGAATTCACCCCTCCACTTT; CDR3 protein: CASSRRGMRNSPLHF
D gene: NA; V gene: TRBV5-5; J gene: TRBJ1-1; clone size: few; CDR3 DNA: TGTGCCAGCAGCCATACGACAGTGAACTATGAAGCTTTCTTT; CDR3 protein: CASSHTTVNYEAFF
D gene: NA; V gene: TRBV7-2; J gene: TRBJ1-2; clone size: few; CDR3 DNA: TGTGCCAGCAGCCCCTCGGGGGCTAACTATGGCTACACCTTC; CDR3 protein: CASSPSGANYGYTF
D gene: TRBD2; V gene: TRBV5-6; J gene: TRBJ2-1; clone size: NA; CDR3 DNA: TGTGCCAGCAGACAACTAGCGGAACATGTCAATGAGCAGTTCTTC; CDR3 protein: CASRQLAEHVNEQFF
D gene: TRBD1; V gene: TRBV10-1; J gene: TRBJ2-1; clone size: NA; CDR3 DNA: TGCGCCAGCAGTGAGTCGGAGGGACAGGTTGGTTCCTACAATGAGCAGTTCTTC; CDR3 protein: CASSESEGQVGSYNEQFF
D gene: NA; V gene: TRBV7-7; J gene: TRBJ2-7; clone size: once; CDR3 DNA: TGTGCTACCGGCCGCTTGGGGAGCGGCTCCTACGAGCAGTACTTC; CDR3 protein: CATGRLGSGSYEQYF
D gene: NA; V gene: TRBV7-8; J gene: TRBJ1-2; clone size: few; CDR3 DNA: TGTGCCAGCAGCCAGCGGGCCCCGGACGGGTATGGCTACACCTTC; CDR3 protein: CASSQRAPDGYGYTF
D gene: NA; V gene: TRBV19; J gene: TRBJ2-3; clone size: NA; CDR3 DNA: TGTGCCAGTAGTACTAGCACAGATACGCAGTATTTT; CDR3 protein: CASSTSTDTQYF
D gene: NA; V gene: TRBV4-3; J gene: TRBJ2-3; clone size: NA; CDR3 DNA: TGCGCCAGCAGCCAAAGGTGGGACCGGGGGGCTTTAAATACGCAGTATTTT; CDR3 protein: CASSQRWDRGALNTQYF